This T cell receptor (beta chain) was captured in a study of blood T cell repertoires in COVID-19. Overall study context: The samples span acute and convalescent COVID-19 from the United States, Italy and Spain. T cells, B-cell-depleted T cells, or PBMCs supplied cDNA or gDNA.

Methods used by the authors: Amplification of reference gene primers was used by the study to estimate nucleated cell counts. Profiling relied on immunoSEQ multiplex PCR, and the TCRdb table lists in-frame clones only, not all of them. Clone size and V and J calls were adopted from that table, with D and trimming inferred from the DNA. Found here are 200,000 or so clones, 84% of them singletons; the top ten hold 2% to 2.5%. The CDR3 is made up of 15 amino acids. The germline V gene encodes CDR1 LGHDT and CDR2 YNNKEL (reference sequence). The V and J ends lost 6 bases and 1 base respectively, with 12 bases between them.

The receptor comes from an older woman with acute or convalescent COVID-19. Specimen: peripheral blood. This sequence joins TRBV3-1 (or the pseudogene TRBV3-2) and TRBJ1-4; D gene ambiguous. CDR3 protein: CASSQNRITNEKLFF. DNA of the CDR3: TGTGCCAGCAGTCAGAACAGAATAACTAATGAAAAACTGTTTTTT.